This T cell receptor (beta chain) was sequenced during a study of shared clonotypes between healthy human individuals. As regards this clone: Its cognate antigen is unknown.

Naive CD8 populations comprised CD45RO-negative cells positively selected for CCR7, excluding terminally differentiated effector memory CD45RA+ cells. Approximately 30,000 T cell genomes (about 0.2 ug DNA) went into each sorted-subset replicate. Assay: immunoSEQ multiplex PCR; the TCRdb copy retains only in-frame clones and omits some. The sample has nearly 2 million clones, about 94% seen once; the top ten hold 1.2%. CDR1 is SGHAT and CDR2 is FQNNGV in the germline V gene. V lost 5 bases, J lost 5 bases, and 7 bases stayed unmatched. The CDR3 totals 16 residues. Study-level results: When compared with the clonotypes that were shared by all four sorted-subset donors, the non-shared clonotypes turned out to have lower generation probabilities. On the whole, naive subsets had larger estimated richness than memory subsets had. Naive CD4 clonotypes were shared across several donors at roughly 5%.

Sequenced input: naive CD8+ T cells sorted from blood. This chain links TRBV11-2 with TRBJ2-2; 11 bases align to TRBD2. This sequence was found in a man aged 18 to 30 in good health. The CDR3 sequence: CASSHIAGGPTGELFF. The DNA for the CDR3 is TGTGCCAGCAGCCACATAGCGGGAGGGCCAACCGGGGAGCTGTTTTTT.